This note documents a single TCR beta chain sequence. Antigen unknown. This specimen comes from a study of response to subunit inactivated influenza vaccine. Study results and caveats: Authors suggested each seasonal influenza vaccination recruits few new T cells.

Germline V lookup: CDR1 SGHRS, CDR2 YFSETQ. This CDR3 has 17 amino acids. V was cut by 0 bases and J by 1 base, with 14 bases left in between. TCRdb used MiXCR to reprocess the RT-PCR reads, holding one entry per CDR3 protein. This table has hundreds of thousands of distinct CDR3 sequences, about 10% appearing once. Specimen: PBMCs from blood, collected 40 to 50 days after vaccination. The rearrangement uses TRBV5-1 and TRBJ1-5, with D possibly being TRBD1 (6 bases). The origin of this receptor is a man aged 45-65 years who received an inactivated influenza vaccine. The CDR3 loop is CASSLAPAGESNQPQHF. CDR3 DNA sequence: TGCGCCAGCAGCTTGGCCCCGGCAGGGGAAAGCAATCAGCCCCAGCATTTT. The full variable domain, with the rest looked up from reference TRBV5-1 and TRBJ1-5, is KAGVTQTPRYLIKTRGQQVTLSCSPISGHRSVSWYQQTPGQGLQFLFEYFSETQRNKGNFPGRFSGRQFSNSRSEMNVSTLELGDSALYLCASSLAPAGESNQPQHFGDGTRLSIL.